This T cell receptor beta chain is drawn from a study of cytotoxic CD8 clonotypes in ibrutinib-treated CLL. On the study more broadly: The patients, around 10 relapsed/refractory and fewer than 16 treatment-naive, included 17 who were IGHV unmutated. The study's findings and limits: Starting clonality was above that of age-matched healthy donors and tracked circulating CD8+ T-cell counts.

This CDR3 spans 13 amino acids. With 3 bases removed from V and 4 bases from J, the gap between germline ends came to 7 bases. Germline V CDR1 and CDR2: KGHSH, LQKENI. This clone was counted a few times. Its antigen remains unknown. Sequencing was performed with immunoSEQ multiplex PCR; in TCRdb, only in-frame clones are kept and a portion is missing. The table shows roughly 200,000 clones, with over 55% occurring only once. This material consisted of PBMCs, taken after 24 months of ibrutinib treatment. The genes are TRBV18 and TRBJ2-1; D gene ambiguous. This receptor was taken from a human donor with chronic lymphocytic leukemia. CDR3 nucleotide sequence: TGTGCCAGCTCACCCCAGGTGTACAATGAGCAGTTCTTC. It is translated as CASSPQVYNEQFF.